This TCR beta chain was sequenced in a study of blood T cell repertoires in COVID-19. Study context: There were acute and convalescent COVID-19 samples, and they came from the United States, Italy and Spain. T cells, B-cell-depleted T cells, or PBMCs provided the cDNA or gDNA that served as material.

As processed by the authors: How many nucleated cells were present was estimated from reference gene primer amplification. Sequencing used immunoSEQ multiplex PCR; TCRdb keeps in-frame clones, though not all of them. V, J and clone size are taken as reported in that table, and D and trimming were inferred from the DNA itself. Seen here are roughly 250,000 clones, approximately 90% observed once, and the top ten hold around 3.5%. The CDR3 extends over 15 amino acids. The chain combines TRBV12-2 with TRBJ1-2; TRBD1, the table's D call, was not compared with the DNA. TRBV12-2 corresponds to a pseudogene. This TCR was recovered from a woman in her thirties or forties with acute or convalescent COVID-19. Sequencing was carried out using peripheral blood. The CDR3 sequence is CASRRGTGKTYGYTF. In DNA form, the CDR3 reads TGTGCAAGTCGCCGAGGGACAGGGAAGACTTATGGCTACACCTTC.